The 25 T cell receptor beta chains below all came from one sample that was sequenced in a study of identical twins. TCRdb reanalysed the 5' RACE reads using MiXCR and keeps one entry per CDR3 protein. The table shows 1,800,000 or so distinct CDR3 sequences, with around 29% occurring only once. What was sequenced was cord blood. All receptors come from a newborn girl in good health.

A few counts support this clonotype. The rearrangement joins TRBV10-3 to TRBJ2-1, with 10 bases lining up with TRBD2. Germline CDR1 ENHRY, CDR2 SYGVKD. Germline trimming cut 3 bases from V and 5 bases from J; bases unmatched to any gene: 7. The CDR3 is 16 amino acids. The CDR3 protein is CAISDKRGGRNNEQFF. The DNA for the CDR3 is TGTGCCATCAGTGACAAGCGGGGGGGCCGAAACAATGAGCAGTTCTTC.

This chain joins TRBV12-3 or TRBV12-4 and TRBJ2-7, with D perhaps given as TRBD1 or TRBD2 (6 bases each). The CDR3 totals 15 residues. V was cut by 3 bases and J by 2 bases, with 14 bases left in between. The CDR3 loop is CASSFGGGTTYEQYF. The CDR3 nucleotides read TGTGCCAGCAGTTTCGGAGGGGGAACTACCTACGAGCAGTACTTC.

V and J are TRBV7-2 and TRBJ1-2; D perhaps matches TRBD1 (6 bases). The CDR3 is 15 amino acids. Trimming pared 4 bases from V and 0 bases from J, leaving 12 bases between. The V gene's germline CDR1 is SGHTA and CDR2 FQGNSA. For the CDR3, the DNA is TGTGCCAGCAGCTGGGGGGCAGGCGCTAACTATGGCTACACCTTC. Translated, it gives CASSWGAGANYGYTF.

This chain uses TRBV18 with TRBJ2-3; TRBD2 matches at 11 bases. The V gene's germline CDR1 is KGHSH and CDR2 LQKENI. CDR3 length equals 16 residues. V shed 8 bases, J shed 1 base, and the junction held 8 bases outside the gene matches. The CDR3 sequence: CASSPLAGVRTDTQYF. In DNA form, the CDR3 reads TGTGCCAGCAGTCCACTAGCGGGAGTTCGCACAGATACGCAGTATTTT.

Worth noting for this clonotype: A single base separates this from a much larger clone, so it may be a read error. The CDR3 DNA reads TGTGCCAGCAGCCAAGATGGGCTAGCGGGGTACAATGAGCAGTTATTC. It specifies CASSQDGLAGYNEQLF. The rearrangement joins TRBV4-2 to TRBJ2-1; 9 nucleotides match TRBD2. The CDR3 sequence is 16 residues long. Germline V gives CDR1 LGHNA, CDR2 YNFKEQ.

About this clonotype: The DNA is left out, because the CDR3 cannot be placed on it with certainty; the CDR3 is given as TCRdb lists it. CDR3 residues: CASSVASGSTDTQCF. The chain joins TRBV2 to TRBJ2-3; the D segment call TRBD2 is taken from the table without a DNA check. In germline, CDR1 is SNHLY, CDR2 FYNNEI. 15 amino acids form the CDR3, both terminal residues included.

This clonotype was recorded a few times. The genes are TRBV7-8 and TRBJ2-7; 8 bases agree with TRBD1. The CDR3 consists of 14 residues. The J segment lost 7 bases and the V segment lost 5 bases, leaving 10 bases of the junction unmatched. Germline-derived CDR1 and CDR2 are SGHVS and FQNEAQ. The chain's CDR3 is CASSPPGQGREQYF. In DNA, the CDR3 is TGTGCCAGCAGCCCCCCAGGACAGGGAAGGGAGCAGTACTTC.

The J gene is TRBJ2-3, the V gene TRBV20-1; TRBD2 matches at 12 bases. This CDR3 is 14 amino acids long. Germline lookup yields CDR1 DFQATT and CDR2 SNEGSKA (reference sequence). The junction had 3 bases not matched to a gene; V was cut back by 6 bases and J by 2 bases. The chain's CDR3 is CSAGLAGNTDTQYF. CDR3 coding DNA: TGCAGTGCCGGACTAGCGGGAAACACAGATACGCAGTATTTT.

This clonotype turned up a few times. This chain links TRBV29-1 with TRBJ1-1; D might be TRBD1 (5 bases). Trimming pared 7 bases from V and 8 bases from J, leaving 14 bases between. This CDR3 contains 11 residues. The germline V gene has CDR1 SQVTM and CDR2 ANQGSEA. CDR3 region: CSDSGLGEAFF. In DNA form, the CDR3 reads TGCAGCGACTCGGGGCTTGGGGAAGCTTTCTTT.

There are a few counts of this clonotype. The V call is TRBV29-1, the J call TRBJ2-7; possible D gene TRBD1, 5 bases. From germline, CDR1 is SQVTM and CDR2 ANQGSEA. Trimming took off 4 bases at V and 2 bases at J, with 15 bases between the two ends. This CDR3 has 14 amino acids. The CDR3 DNA reads TGCAGCGTTGTTCGGCAGGGTGGAGCCTACGAGCAGTACTTC. It encodes CSVVRQGGAYEQYF.

The chain recombines TRBV2 with TRBJ1-2; D ambiguous. This CDR3 has 10 amino acids. V was clipped by 10 bases and J by 7 bases, with 10 bases between them. The germline V gene has CDR1 SNHLY and CDR2 FYNNEI. CDR3: CATPKRGYTF. DNA for the CDR3: TGTGCCACACCAAAGCGTGGCTACACCTTC.

This clonotype was counted between two and nine times. J is TRBJ1-5 and V is TRBV6-1; tentative D call: TRBD1 (5 bases). The germline CDR1 and CDR2 sequences are MNHNS and SASEGT. With 2 bases removed from V and 7 bases from J, the gap between germline ends came to 9 bases. CDR3 length equals 13 residues. The CDR3 sequence is CASSEIGEQPQHF. The CDR3 DNA is TGTGCCAGCAGTGAAATAGGGGAACAGCCCCAGCATTTT.

The chain links TRBV7-2 to TRBJ1-5; D is perhaps TRBD1 (5 bases). This CDR3 region has 15 residues. V was pared by 1 base and J by 2 bases, with 9 bases between. The germline V gene encodes CDR1 SGHTA and CDR2 FQGNSA. CDR3: CASSLEQTGNQPQHF. The CDR3 DNA is TGTGCCAGCAGCTTAGAACAGACAGGCAATCAGCCCCAGCATTTT. Drawing the rest from reference TRBV7-2 and TRBJ1-5, the complete variable domain is GAGVSQSPSNKVTEKGKDVELRCDPISGHTALYWYRQSLGQGLEFLIYFQGNSAPDKSGLPSDRFSAERTGGSVSTLTIQRTQQEDSAVYLCASSLEQTGNQPQHFGDGTRLSIL.

This chain links TRBV27 with TRBJ1-6, with D possibly matching TRBD1 (6 bases). This CDR3 comprises 17 residues. Germline V gene sequence: CDR1 MNHEY, CDR2 SMNVEV (reference sequence). The V gene lost 6 bases and the J gene lost 0 bases, with 15 bases spanning the gap. CDR3 residues: CASSPDSPSSYNSPLHF. The CDR3 DNA follows: TGTGCCAGCAGCCCGGACAGCCCCAGCTCCTATAATTCACCCCTCCACTTT.

Concerning this clonotype itself: Relative to the germline gene, one junction end is altered; a read error may explain this. J is TRBJ2-7 and V is TRBV7-8; D remains unclear. Per germline, CDR1 SGHVS and CDR2 FQNEAQ. The CDR3 is 17 residues long. CDR3 bases: TGTGCCAGCGGCTTAGGAAAAATTGAACTCCCCTCCTACGAGCAGTACTTC. Amino acid sequence: CASGLGKIELPSYEQYF.

The V call is TRBV5-1, the J call TRBJ2-3; no clear D gene. The CDR3 runs to 16 residues. V lost 1 base, J lost 2 bases, and 14 bases lay in between. Germline assignment: CDR1 SGHRS and CDR2 YFSETQ. The CDR3 protein is CASSLQPREATDTQYF. The CDR3 nucleotides read TGCGCCAGCAGCTTGCAACCACGAGAGGCCACAGATACGCAGTATTTT.

This chain joins TRBV27 and TRBJ2-3; 9 bases match TRBD2. The V gene end was trimmed by 4 bases and the J gene end by 6 bases; junction bases not matched to a gene: 8. The CDR3 contains 15 residues. Germline V gene sequence: CDR1 MNHEY, CDR2 SMNVEV (reference sequence). The CDR3 sequence is CASSSRGGVWDTQYF. Written as DNA, the CDR3 is TGTGCCAGCAGTTCGCGGGGGGGCGTATGGGATACGCAGTATTTT.

The rearrangement uses TRBV7-9 and TRBJ2-7, with D tentatively TRBD1 or TRBD2 (6 bases each). Germline assignment: CDR1 SEHNR and CDR2 FQNEAQ (reference sequence). With 5 bases removed from V and 3 bases from J, the gap between germline ends came to 17 bases. The CDR3 totals 15 residues. The CDR3 nucleotides are TGTGCCAGCAGCCCTCACAGGGACTTGTTCTACGAGCAGTACTTC. This translates into CASSPHRDLFYEQYF.

The sample holds a few counts of this clonotype. The chain joins TRBV2 to TRBJ2-1, with 7 bases aligning to TRBD2. Germline CDR1 and CDR2: SNHLY and FYNNEI. Trimming took 5 bases from V and 8 from J; bases not matched to a gene: 9. The CDR3 length is 14 residues. CDR3 nucleotides: TGTGCCAGCAGTATTAGCGGGCTTGGGGATGAGCAGTTCTTC. Translation: CASSISGLGDEQFF.

J is TRBJ2-5 and V is TRBV7-8, with D possibly being TRBD1 (6 bases). Looked up from germline, CDR1 is SGHVS and CDR2 is FQNEAQ. The ends were cut back, 3 bases at V and 2 bases at J, with 13 bases in the middle. There are 15 residues in the CDR3. In DNA form, the CDR3 reads TGTGCCAGCAGCTTTACAGGGCGAGGGCAAGAGACCCAGTACTTC. Its translation is CASSFTGRGQETQYF.

V and J are TRBV7-2 and TRBJ1-3; D is possibly TRBD1 (6 bases). The germline V gene has CDR1 SGHTA and CDR2 FQGNSA. The CDR3 runs 15 residues. V lost 5 bases, J lost 9 bases, and 20 bases lay in between. The CDR3 DNA is TGTGCCAGCAGCCGAGACAGGCGCAGAGGGTTCACCATATATTTT. Its translation is CASSRDRRRGFTIYF.

Note on this clonotype: The junction shows a germline mismatch at one end, possibly a read error. The rearrangement links TRBV20-1 to TRBJ2-3, with 7 bases matching TRBD2. The CDR3 length is 16 residues. Per germline, CDR1 DFQATT and CDR2 SNEGSKA (reference sequence). The DNA for the CDR3 is TGCAGTGCTGCCAGACTAGCCCTAAGGTGGGAAGATACGCGGTATTTT. This sequence encodes CSAARLALRWEDTRYF.

The gene calls are TRBV10-3 and TRBJ1-1, with D possibly TRBD1 on 6 matching bases. Trimming cost V 6 bases and J 0 bases, with 11 bases left between them. The V gene's germline CDR1 is ENHRY and CDR2 SYGVKD. This CDR3 contains 14 residues. The CDR3 region has the DNA TGTGCCATCAGGGCTACAGGGTTGAACACTGAAGCTTTCTTT. Encoded protein: CAIRATGLNTEAFF.

The chain recombines TRBV27 with TRBJ1-2, with D hard to call. V was cut by 5 bases and J by 5 bases, with 18 bases left in between. Germline V CDR1 and CDR2: MNHEY, SMNVEV (reference sequence). CDR3 length: 15 amino acids. The CDR3 sequence: CASSPLPPRDYGYTF. The DNA for the CDR3 is TGTGCCAGCAGTCCCCTCCCGCCACGAGATTATGGCTACACCTTC.

The chain carries TRBV12-3 or TRBV12-4 and TRBJ2-1; TRBD1 aligns across 7 bases. V was pared by 2 bases and J by 8 bases, with 9 bases of the junction left unmatched. This CDR3 region has 15 residues. CDR3 sequence: CASSLRGSGGHEQFF. The CDR3 coding sequence is TGTGCCAGCAGTTTAAGGGGGTCAGGGGGACATGAGCAGTTCTTC.